Listed here are 10 T cell receptor beta chains from one sample, sequenced in a study of T cells in Graves' hyperthyroidism and ophthalmopathy. The investigators amplified TCR beta CDR3 regions from RNA transcripts. During a first-round RT-PCR of the TCR CDR3, the HTBI primer set was used. TCRdb re-derived calls from the multiplex PCR reads in MiXCR, one entry per CDR3 protein. The sample lists 450,000 to 650,000 distinct CDR3 sequences, more than 20% occurring once. The sequenced sample consisted of blood. These receptors all stem from a man between 18 and 35 years old with Graves' hyperthyroidism.

This clonotype was observed a few times. The rearrangement links TRBV30 to TRBJ2-2; D may be TRBD2 (6 bases). Trimming took off 2 bases at V and 1 base at J, with 11 bases between the two ends. Germline loops: CDR1 GTSNPN, CDR2 SVGIG (reference sequence). The length of the CDR3 is 15 residues. CDR3 residues: CAWSRGIGNTGELFF. The DNA for the CDR3 is TGTGCCTGGAGTCGCGGGATAGGGAACACCGGGGAGCTGTTTTTT.

At least ten counts were recorded for this clonotype. The chain is built from TRBV11-2 and TRBJ2-7; the match to TRBD2 covers 16 bases. In germline, CDR1 is SGHAT, CDR2 FQNNGV. This CDR3 comprises 16 residues. Trimming cost V 3 bases and J 2 bases; bases outside gene matches: 1. The CDR3 region is CASSFGTSGGAYEQYF. The CDR3 DNA reads as TGTGCCAGCAGCTTCGGGACTAGCGGGGGGGCCTACGAGCAGTACTTC.

The V and J genes are TRBV27 and TRBJ2-7; D gene unclear. CDR3 length: 13 residues. Germline V gene lookup returns CDR1 MNHEY and CDR2 SMNVEV (reference sequence). V was shortened by 3 bases and J by 5 bases, with 11 bases between the two germline ends. CDR3 in amino acids: CASSFSTGDEQYF. The CDR3 coding sequence is TGTGCCAGCAGTTTCTCCACCGGCGACGAGCAGTACTTC.

This clonotype appeared many times. V usage is TRBV28 and J usage is TRBJ2-5; 8 nucleotides line up with TRBD2. There are 15 residues in the CDR3. Germline V CDR1 and CDR2: MDHEN, SYDVKM. The V gene end was trimmed by 10 bases and the J gene end by 2 bases; junction bases not matched to a gene: 12. Written as DNA, the CDR3 is TGTGCCACGGGGCTAGCGGGTACACGGCAAGAGACCCAGTACTTC. As protein: CATGLAGTRQETQYF.

In its sample, this clonotype was seen many times. This chain links TRBV6-1 with TRBJ2-5; no reliable D call. This CDR3 has 11 amino acids. Germline V gene sequence: CDR1 MNHNS, CDR2 SASEGT. V was cut by 4 bases and J by 4 bases, with 4 bases left in between. The CDR3 here is CASSVGETQYF. The DNA for the CDR3 is TGTGCCAGCAGTGTGGGAGAGACCCAGTACTTC.

This chain connects TRBV28 to TRBJ2-6; D unresolved. V was shortened by 7 bases and J by 0 bases, with 13 bases between the two germline ends. CDR1 and CDR2 (germline): MDHEN, SYDVKM. This CDR3 contains 16 residues. The CDR3 nucleotides read TGTGCCAGCACCTCGTACAGCCTCTCTGGGGCCAACGTCCTGACTTTC. Translated: CASTSYSLSGANVLTF.

In its sample, this clonotype was seen many times. V usage is TRBV18 and J usage is TRBJ2-4; TRBD1 or TRBD2 may be the D gene (5 bases each). Germline lookup yields CDR1 KGHSH and CDR2 LQKENI. CDR3 length: 15 amino acids. V was shortened by 2 bases and J by 9 bases, with 17 bases between the two germline ends. The CDR3 nucleotides read TGTGCCAGCTCACCAGACGGGACCTACAACTCCATTCAGTACTTC. This translates into CASSPDGTYNSIQYF.

As regards this clonotype: The junction does not match germline at one end; this may be a read error. The rearrangement uses TRBV29-1 and TRBJ2-6, with D maybe TRBD1 (6 bases). The CDR3 sequence is 19 residues long. The germline V gene encodes CDR1 SQVTM and CDR2 ANQGSEA. CDR3: CSPPQRQDGVGSGASVLTF. Here the CDR3 DNA reads TGCAGCCCACCTCAGAGACAGGACGGCGTGGGCTCTGGGGCCAGCGTCCTGACTTTC.

This clonotype was recorded many times. The rearrangement joins TRBV6-2 or TRBV6-3 to TRBJ1-5; no clear D gene. The V end was cut by 2 bases, the J end by 6 bases, with 5 bases between. The CDR3 has 12 amino acids. Germline V gene sequence: CDR1 MNHEY, CDR2 SVGEGT. The CDR3 nucleotides are TGTGCCAGCAGTTACGCGGGTCAGCCCCAGCATTTT. It yields the protein CASSYAGQPQHF.

This chain uses TRBV4-1 with TRBJ2-5; perhaps TRBD2 as D (6 bases). This CDR3 comprises 15 residues. Germline V gene data show CDR1 as MGHRA and CDR2 as YSYEKL. V dropped 4 bases and J dropped 2 bases, with 14 bases sitting between them. CDR3 in amino acids: CASSRAPGGQETQYF. For the CDR3, the DNA is TGCGCCAGCAGCCGGGCGCCCGGGGGACAAGAGACCCAGTACTTC.